This is a list of T cell receptor beta chains from one sample in a study of response to subunit inactivated influenza vaccine. TCRdb processed the RT-PCR reads anew with MiXCR; each CDR3 protein has one entry. The table records about 300,000 distinct CDR3 sequences, roughly 22% of them present only once. The sequencing used PBMCs from blood, collected around 22 months after vaccination. Receptors originate from a man aged 45-69 years who received an inactivated influenza vaccine. CDR3s include the opening cysteine and the closing phenylalanine or tryptophan. Each record gives: J gene, D gene, clone size, V gene, CDR3 DNA, CDR3 protein. A D gene is named only where the DNA matches it firmly. Size is omitted from some rows. Given values are once, few, many or a class for expanded clones.

j_call: TRBJ1-2; d_call: -; clone_size: few; v_call: TRBV10-3; cdr3_nt: TGTGCCATCAATAACGGTGACTCTGGCTACACCTTC; cdr3_aa: CAINNGDSGYTF
j_call: TRBJ2-7; d_call: TRBD1; clone_size: -; v_call: TRBV11-1; cdr3_nt: TGTGCCAGCAGCCCTCGGACAGGGAACTACGAGCAGTACTTC; cdr3_aa: CASSPRTGNYEQYF
j_call: TRBJ2-1; d_call: -; clone_size: once; v_call: TRBV4-3; cdr3_nt: TGCGCCAGCAGCCATACCGGGGGCCTCGGCGGGCGTGAGCAGTTCTTC; cdr3_aa: CASSHTGGLGGREQFF
j_call: TRBJ2-3; d_call: -; clone_size: -; v_call: TRBV4-2; cdr3_nt: TGTGCCAGCAGCCAAGATAGCTGGGCAGATACGCAGTATTTT; cdr3_aa: CASSQDSWADTQYF
j_call: TRBJ2-3; d_call: TRBD2; clone_size: -; v_call: TRBV5-1; cdr3_nt: TGCGCCAGCAGCTCCGGACTAGCGGGATTTATAGAGTTGACAGATACGCAGTATTTT; cdr3_aa: CASSSGLAGFIELTDTQYF
j_call: TRBJ1-5; d_call: -; clone_size: many; v_call: TRBV12-3/TRBV12-4; cdr3_nt: TGTGCCAGCAGCGAGGGAGTCGGGCAGCCCCAGCATTTT; cdr3_aa: CASSEGVGQPQHF
j_call: TRBJ1-2; d_call: -; clone_size: -; v_call: TRBV6-2/TRBV6-3; cdr3_nt: TGTGCCAGCAGTCGGGGAGGAATCGGTAACTATGGCTACACCTTC; cdr3_aa: CASSRGGIGNYGYTF
j_call: TRBJ1-1; d_call: -; clone_size: few; v_call: TRBV19; cdr3_nt: TGTGCCAGTAGCTTGGGAAATGAAGCTTTCTTT; cdr3_aa: CASSLGNEAFF
j_call: TRBJ1-1; d_call: -; clone_size: few; v_call: TRBV4-1; cdr3_nt: TGCGCCAGCAGGTATACCCCCAGGGAGAACACTGAAGCTTTCTTT; cdr3_aa: CASRYTPRENTEAFF
j_call: TRBJ2-7; d_call: TRBD1; clone_size: few; v_call: TRBV2; cdr3_nt: TGTGCCAGCAGTGAAGTGGGGACAGAGTTTTCCTACGAGCAGTACTTC; cdr3_aa: CASSEVGTEFSYEQYF